This T cell receptor beta chain derives from a study of blood T cell repertoires in COVID-19. Repertoires were generated with immunoSEQ multiplex PCR, while TCRdb's copy carries only in-frame clones and drops some. Of roughly 57,000 clones in the sample, more than 90% were seen once. The CDR3 is made up of 14 amino acids. CDR1 SGDLS and CDR2 YYNGEE come from the germline V gene. V was cut by 4 bases and J by 6 bases, with 16 bases left in between. Sequencing used peripheral blood. The clonotype comes from a human donor in a cohort sampled during active COVID-19. This chain joins TRBV9 and TRBJ2-5; D not resolved. CDR3 protein: CASSPALYGQTQYF. The CDR3 DNA follows: TGTGCCAGCAGCCCGGCCCTCTATGGGCAGACCCAGTACTTC.